This T cell receptor beta chain is from a study of early T cells in non-severe SARS-CoV-2 infection. Unique molecular identifier tags were affixed to discrete cDNA molecules. TCRdb independently ran MiXCR on the 5' RACE reads; one entry per CDR3 protein. The data show fewer than 75,000 distinct CDR3 sequences, around 20% seen once. Germline V lookup: CDR1 SNHLY, CDR2 FYNNEI. V was pared by 3 bases and J by 5 bases, with 6 bases between. The CDR3 consists of 12 residues. The chain couples TRBV2 to TRBJ2-3; possibly TRBD2 for D (5 bases). The TCR comes from an adult who was a healthcare worker with PCR-confirmed SARS-CoV-2 infection or an uninfected control (not recorded which). The sequences come from whole blood, collected at baseline. In DNA form, the CDR3 reads TGTGCCAGCAGTGATCGGGAAGATACGCAGTATTTT. This sequence encodes CASSDREDTQYF. The variable domain in full, completed from reference TRBV2 and TRBJ2-3, reads EPEVTQTPSHQVTQMGQEVILRCVPISNHLYFYWYRQILGQKVEFLVSFYNNEISEKSEIFDDQFSVERPDGSNFTLKIRSTKLEDSAMYFCASSDREDTQYFGPGTRLTVL.